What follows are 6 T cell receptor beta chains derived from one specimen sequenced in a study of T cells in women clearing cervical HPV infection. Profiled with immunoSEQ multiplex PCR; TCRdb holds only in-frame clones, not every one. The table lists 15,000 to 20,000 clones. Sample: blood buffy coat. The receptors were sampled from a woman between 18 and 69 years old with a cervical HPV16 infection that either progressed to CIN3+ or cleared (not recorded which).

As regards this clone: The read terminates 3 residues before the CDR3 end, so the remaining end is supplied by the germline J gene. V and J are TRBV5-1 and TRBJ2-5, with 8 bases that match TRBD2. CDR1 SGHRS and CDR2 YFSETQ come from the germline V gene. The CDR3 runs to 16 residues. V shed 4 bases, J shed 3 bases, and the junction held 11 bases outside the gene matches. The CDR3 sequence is CASSPPAGGMKETQYF. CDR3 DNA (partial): TGCGCCAGCAGCCCACCCGCGGGGGGAATGAAAGAGACC.

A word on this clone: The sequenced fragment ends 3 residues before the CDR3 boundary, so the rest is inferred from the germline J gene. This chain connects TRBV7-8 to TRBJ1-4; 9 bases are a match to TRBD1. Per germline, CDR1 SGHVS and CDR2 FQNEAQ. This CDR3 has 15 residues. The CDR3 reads CASSSVVTGGIELFF. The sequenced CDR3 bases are TGTGCCAGCAGCTCAGTCGTGACAGGGGGTATAGAA.

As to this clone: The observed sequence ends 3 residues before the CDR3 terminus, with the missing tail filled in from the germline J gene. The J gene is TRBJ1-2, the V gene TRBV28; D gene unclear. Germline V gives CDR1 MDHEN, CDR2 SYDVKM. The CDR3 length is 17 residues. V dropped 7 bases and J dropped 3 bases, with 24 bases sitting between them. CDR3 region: CASILAGLNHGDYGYTF. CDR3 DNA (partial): TGTGCCAGCATCTTAGCGGGCCTGAATCACGGTGACTATGGC.

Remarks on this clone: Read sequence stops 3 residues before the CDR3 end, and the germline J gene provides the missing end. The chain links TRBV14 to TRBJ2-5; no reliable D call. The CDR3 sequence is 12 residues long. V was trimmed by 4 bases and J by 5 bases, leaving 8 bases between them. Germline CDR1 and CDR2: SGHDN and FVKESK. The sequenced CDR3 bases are TGTGCCAGCAGCCTCCCCCGGGAGACC. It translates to CASSLPRET. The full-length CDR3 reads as CASSLPRETQYF.

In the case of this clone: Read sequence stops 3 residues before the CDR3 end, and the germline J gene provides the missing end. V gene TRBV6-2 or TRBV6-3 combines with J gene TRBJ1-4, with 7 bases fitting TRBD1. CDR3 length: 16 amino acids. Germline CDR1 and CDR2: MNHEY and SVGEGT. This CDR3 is CASSSGTEPLRSPLFF. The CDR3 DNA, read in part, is TGTGCCAGCAGCTCCGGGACAGAGCCGTTGCGTTCACCA.

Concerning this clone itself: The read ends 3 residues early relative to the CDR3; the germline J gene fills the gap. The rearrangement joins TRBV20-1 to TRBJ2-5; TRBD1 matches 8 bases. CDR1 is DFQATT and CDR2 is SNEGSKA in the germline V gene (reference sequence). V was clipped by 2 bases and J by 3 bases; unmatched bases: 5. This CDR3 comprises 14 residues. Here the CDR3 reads CSARPGTGEETQYF. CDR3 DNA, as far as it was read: TGCAGTGCTAGACCCGGGACAGGAGAAGAGACC.